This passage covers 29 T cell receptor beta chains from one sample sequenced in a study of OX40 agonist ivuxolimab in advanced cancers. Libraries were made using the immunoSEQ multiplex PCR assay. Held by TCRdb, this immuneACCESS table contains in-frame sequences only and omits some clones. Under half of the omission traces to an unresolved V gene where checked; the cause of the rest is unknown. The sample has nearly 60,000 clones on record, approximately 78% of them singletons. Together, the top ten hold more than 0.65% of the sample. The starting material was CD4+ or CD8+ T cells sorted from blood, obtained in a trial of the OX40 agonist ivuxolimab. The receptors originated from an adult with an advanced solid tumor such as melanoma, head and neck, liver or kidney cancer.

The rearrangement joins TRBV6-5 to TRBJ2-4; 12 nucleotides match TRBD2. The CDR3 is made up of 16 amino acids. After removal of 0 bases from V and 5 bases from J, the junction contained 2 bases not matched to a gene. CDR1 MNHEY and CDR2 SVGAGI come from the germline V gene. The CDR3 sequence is CASSYSTSGGQNIQYF. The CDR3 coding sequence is TGTGCCAGCAGTTACTCGACTAGCGGGGGACAAAACATTCAGTACTTC.

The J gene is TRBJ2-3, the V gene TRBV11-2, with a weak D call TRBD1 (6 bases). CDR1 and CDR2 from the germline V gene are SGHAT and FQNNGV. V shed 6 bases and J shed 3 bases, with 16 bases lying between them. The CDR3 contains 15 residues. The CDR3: CASSQGGRRTDTQYF. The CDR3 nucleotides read TGTGCCAGCAGTCAAGGGGGTAGGAGGACAGATACGCAGTATTTT.

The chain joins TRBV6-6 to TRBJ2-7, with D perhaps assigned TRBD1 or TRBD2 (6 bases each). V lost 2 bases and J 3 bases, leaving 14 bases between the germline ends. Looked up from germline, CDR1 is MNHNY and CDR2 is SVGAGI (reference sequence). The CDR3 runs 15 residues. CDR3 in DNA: TGTGCCAGCAGTTACCCCCGGGGGCTCCTCTACGAGCAGTACTTC. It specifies CASSYPRGLLYEQYF.

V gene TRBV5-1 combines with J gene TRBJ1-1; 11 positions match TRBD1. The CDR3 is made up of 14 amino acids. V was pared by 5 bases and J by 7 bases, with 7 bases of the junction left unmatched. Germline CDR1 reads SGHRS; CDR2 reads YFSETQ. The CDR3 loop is CASSRTGGAGEAFF. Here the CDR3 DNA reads TGCGCCAGCAGTAGGACAGGGGGCGCAGGTGAAGCTTTCTTT.

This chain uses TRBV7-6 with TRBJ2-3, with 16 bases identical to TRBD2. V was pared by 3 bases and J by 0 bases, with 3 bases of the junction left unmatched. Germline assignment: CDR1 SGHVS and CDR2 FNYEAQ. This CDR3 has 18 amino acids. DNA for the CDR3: TGTGCCAGCAGCTTCCAGGGACTAGCGGGGGGGAGCACAGATACGCAGTATTTT. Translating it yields CASSFQGLAGGSTDTQYF.

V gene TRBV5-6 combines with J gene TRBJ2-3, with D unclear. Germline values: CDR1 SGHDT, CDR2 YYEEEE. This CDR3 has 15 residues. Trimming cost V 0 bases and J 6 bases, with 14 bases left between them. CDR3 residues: CASSLERRLGDTQYF. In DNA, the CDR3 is TGTGCCAGCAGCTTGGAACGCCGGCTCGGGGATACGCAGTATTTT.

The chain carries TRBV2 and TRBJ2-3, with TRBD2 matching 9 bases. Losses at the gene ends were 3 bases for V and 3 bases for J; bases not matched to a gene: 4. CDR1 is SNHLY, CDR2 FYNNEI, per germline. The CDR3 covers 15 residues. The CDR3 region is CASSDLAGSTDTQYF. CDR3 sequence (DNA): TGTGCCAGCAGTGACCTAGCGGGGAGTACAGATACGCAGTATTTT.

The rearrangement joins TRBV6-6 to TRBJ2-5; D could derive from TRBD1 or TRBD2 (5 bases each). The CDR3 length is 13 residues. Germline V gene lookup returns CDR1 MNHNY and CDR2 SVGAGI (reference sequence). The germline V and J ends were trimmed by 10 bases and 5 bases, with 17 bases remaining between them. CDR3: CATIRTQGETQYF. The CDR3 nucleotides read TGTGCCACTATAAGGACTCAGGGCGAGACCCAGTACTTC.

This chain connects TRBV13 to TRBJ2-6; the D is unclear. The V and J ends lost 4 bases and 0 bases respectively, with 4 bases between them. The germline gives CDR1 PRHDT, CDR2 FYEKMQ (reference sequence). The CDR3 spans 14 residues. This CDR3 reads CASSSFSGANVLTF. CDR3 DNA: TGTGCCAGCAGCTCCTTCTCTGGGGCCAACGTCCTGACTTTC.

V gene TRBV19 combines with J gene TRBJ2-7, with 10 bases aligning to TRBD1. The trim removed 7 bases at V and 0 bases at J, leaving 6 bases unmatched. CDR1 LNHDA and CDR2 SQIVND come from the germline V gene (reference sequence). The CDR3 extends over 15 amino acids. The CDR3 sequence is CASMSGTGDSYEQYF. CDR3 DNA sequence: TGTGCCAGTATGTCCGGGACAGGGGACTCCTACGAGCAGTACTTC.

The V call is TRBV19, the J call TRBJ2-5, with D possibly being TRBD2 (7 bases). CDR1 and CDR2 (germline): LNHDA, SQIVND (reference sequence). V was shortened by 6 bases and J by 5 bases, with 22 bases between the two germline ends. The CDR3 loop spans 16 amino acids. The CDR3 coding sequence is TGTGCCAGTAGCCCTCGCAGGGGAGGGTTGTATGAGACCCAGTACTTC. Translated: CASSPRRGGLYETQYF.

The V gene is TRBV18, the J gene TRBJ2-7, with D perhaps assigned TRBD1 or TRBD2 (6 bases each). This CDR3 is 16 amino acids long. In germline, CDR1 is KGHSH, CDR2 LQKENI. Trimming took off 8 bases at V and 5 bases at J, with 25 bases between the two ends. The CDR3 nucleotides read TGTGCCAGCCCACGGGGGCGGGGTAAAAATAACAACGAGCAGTACTTC. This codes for CASPRGRGKNNNEQYF.

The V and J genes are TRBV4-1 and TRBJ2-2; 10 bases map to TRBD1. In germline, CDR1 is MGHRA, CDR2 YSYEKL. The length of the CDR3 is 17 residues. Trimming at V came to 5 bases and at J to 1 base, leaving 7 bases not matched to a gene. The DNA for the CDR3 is TGCGCCAGCAGCGTAAGGACAGGGGGGTTGAACACCGGGGAGCTGTTTTTT. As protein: CASSVRTGGLNTGELFF.

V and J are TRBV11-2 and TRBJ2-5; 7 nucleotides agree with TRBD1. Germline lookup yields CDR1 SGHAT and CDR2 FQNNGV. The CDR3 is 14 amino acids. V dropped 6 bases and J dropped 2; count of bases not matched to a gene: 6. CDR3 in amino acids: CASSLSTGQETQYF. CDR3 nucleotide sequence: TGTGCCAGCAGTCTCTCGACAGGGCAAGAGACCCAGTACTTC.

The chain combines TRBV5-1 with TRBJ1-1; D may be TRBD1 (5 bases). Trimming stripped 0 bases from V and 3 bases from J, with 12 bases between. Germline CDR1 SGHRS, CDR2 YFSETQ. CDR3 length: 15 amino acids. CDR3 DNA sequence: TGCGCCAGCAGCTTGGCTGGGGGAAGGCACACTGAAGCTTTCTTT. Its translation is CASSLAGGRHTEAFF.

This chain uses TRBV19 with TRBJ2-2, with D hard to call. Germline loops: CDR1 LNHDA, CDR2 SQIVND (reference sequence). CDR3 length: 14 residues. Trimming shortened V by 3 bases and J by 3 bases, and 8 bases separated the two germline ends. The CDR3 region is CASSIAGDTGELFF. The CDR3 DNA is TGTGCCAGTAGTATCGCAGGCGACACCGGGGAGCTGTTTTTT.

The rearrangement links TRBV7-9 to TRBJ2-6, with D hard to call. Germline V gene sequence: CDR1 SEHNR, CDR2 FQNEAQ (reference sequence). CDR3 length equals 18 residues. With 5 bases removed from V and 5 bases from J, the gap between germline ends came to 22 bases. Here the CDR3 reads CASSQNIYIQSRANVLTF. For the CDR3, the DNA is TGTGCCAGCAGCCAAAATATATACATACAAAGTCGGGCCAACGTCCTGACTTTC.

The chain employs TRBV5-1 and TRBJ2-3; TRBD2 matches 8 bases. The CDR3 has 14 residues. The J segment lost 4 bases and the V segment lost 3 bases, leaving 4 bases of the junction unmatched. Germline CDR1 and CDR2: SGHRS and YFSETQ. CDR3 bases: TGCGCCAGCAGCTCAGGACTAGCTGCAGATACGCAGTATTTT. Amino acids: CASSSGLAADTQYF.

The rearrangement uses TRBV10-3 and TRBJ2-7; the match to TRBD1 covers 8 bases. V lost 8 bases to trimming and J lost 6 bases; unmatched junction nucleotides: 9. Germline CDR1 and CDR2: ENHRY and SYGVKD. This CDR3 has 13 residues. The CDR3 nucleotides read TGTGCCATCTCCGGACAGGGTCTCTCCGAGCAGTACTTC. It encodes CAISGQGLSEQYF.

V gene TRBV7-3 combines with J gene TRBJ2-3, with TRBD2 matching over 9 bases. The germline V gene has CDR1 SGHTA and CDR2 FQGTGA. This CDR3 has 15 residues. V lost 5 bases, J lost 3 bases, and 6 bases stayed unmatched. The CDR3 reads CASSEKRGATDTQYF. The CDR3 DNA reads TGTGCCAGCAGCGAGAAGCGGGGGGCGACAGATACGCAGTATTTT.

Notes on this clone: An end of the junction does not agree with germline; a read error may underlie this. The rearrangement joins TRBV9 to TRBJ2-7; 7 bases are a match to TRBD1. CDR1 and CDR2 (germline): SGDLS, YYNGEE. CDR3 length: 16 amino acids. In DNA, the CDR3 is TGTGCCAGCAGCGTAGGGGGGAGACAGGGTTCCTTCGAGCAGTACTTC. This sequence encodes CASSVGGRQGSFEQYF.

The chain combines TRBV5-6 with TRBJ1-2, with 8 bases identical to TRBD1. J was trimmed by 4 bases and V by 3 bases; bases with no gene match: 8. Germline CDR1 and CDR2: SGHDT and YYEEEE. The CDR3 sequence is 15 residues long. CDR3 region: CASSSDRAGIYGYTF. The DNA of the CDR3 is TGTGCCAGCAGCTCGGACAGGGCGGGGATCTATGGCTACACCTTC.

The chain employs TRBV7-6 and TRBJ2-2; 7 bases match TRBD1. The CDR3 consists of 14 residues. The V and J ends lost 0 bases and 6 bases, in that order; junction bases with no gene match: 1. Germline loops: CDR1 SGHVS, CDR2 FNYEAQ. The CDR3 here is CASSLAGTAGELFF. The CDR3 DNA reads TGTGCCAGCAGCTTAGCGGGGACAGCCGGGGAGCTGTTTTTT.

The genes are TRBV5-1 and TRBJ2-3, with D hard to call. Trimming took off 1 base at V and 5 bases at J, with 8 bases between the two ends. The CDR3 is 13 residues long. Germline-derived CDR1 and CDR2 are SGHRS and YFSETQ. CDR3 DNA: TGCGCCAGCAGCTTGCCTTCAGAAGATACGCAGTATTTT. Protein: CASSLPSEDTQYF.

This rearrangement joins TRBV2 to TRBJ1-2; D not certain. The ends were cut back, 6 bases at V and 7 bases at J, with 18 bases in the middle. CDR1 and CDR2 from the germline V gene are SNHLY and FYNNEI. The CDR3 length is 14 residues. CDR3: CASSDPSKRFGYTF. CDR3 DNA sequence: TGTGCCAGCAGCGACCCCAGTAAACGGTTTGGCTACACCTTC.

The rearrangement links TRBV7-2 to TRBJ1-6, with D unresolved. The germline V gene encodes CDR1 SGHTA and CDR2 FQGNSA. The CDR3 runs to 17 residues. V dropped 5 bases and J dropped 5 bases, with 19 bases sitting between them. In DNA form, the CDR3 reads TGTGCCAGCAGCGAGAGACTGCCGAACAGAAATAATTCACCCCTCCACTTT. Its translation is CASSERLPNRNNSPLHF.

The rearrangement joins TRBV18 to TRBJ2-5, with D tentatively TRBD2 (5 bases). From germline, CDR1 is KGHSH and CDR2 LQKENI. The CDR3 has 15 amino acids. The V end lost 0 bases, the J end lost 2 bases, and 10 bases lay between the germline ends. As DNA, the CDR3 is TGTGCCAGCTCACCACCGGGGAGTTCGCAAGAGACCCAGTACTTC. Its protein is CASSPPGSSQETQYF.

The CDR3 DNA sequence: TGTGCCAGCAGTACCCCAGCTGGGGCCAACGTCCTGACTTTC. It is translated as CASSTPAGANVLTF. The V gene is TRBV5-4, the J gene TRBJ2-6; no clear D. V was pared by 5 bases and J by 2 bases, with 8 bases between. The CDR3 contains 14 residues. CDR1 is SGHNT, CDR2 YYREEE, per germline (reference sequence).

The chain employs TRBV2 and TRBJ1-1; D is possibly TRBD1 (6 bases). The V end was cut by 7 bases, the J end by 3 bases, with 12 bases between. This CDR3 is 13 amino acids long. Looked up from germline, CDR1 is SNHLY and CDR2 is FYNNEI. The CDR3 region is CASNGGADTEAFF. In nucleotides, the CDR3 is TGTGCCAGCAATGGGGGGGCGGACACTGAAGCTTTCTTT.